Here is one TCR beta chain with its context. Germline V CDR1 and CDR2: SGHAT, FQNNGV. V lost 3 bases to trimming and J lost 4 bases; unmatched junction nucleotides: 9. The CDR3 extends over 16 amino acids. The data belong to a study of blood T cell repertoires in COVID-19. Looking at the study overall: Some COVID-19 samples were acute and others convalescent; all came from the United States, Italy and Spain. The cDNA or gDNA used as material had been derived from T cells, B-cell-depleted T cells, or PBMCs.

The participants were between about 18 and 89 years old and came from under 25 US areas. Produced via immunoSEQ multiplex PCR; TCRdb's table is partial and in-frame only. In the table there are fewer than 200,000 clones, approximately 82% of which are singletons. What was sequenced was PBMCs or T cells enriched from blood (not recorded which). The receptor was derived from a woman between 50 and 59 years old in a cohort exposed to, infected with or recovered from COVID-19 (not recorded which). This chain connects TRBV11-2 to TRBJ2-7; TRBD1 aligns across 10 bases. In nucleotides, the CDR3 is TGTGCCAGCAGCTTGCCGGGACAGGGGTTGGCGTACGAGCAGTACTTC. Residues: CASSLPGQGLAYEQYF.